The present T cell receptor beta chain was sequenced within a study of cytomegalovirus exposure and HLA in healthy donors. Primers for the PCR totalled 60 Vbeta and 13 Jbeta. TCRdb's copy holds only in-frame clones and misses some; the assay was immunoSEQ multiplex PCR. This table holds more than 65,000 clones, roughly 71% found once. CDR1 is MDHEN and CDR2 is SYDVKM in the germline V gene. The junction had 3 bases not matched to a gene; V was cut back by 5 bases and J by 3 bases. The CDR3 contains 13 residues. Details on this clone: What it binds is not known.

Study conclusions and caveats: Later work found that TCR association rates differed between HLA loci; DRB1 had the most and HLA-C the fewest.

The gene calls are TRBV28 and TRBJ2-7, with TRBD1 matching over 8 bases. This receptor was taken from a woman between 55 and 75 years old in good health and CMV-seropositive. The specimen sequenced was PBMCs. The CDR3 sequence is CASSRTGSYEQYF. The CDR3, as DNA: TGTGCCAGCAGTAGGACAGGGAGCTACGAGCAGTACTTC.